This T cell receptor (beta chain) was sequenced during a study of cytomegalovirus exposure and HLA in healthy donors. Study conclusions and caveats: Clonal expansion was found to be greater in HLA-associated TCR beta chains than in equally common others in a later analysis. According to reports, the classifier identified cytomegalovirus status with high specificity and sensitivity. Follow-up analysis seemed to connect common viral pathogens with several of the most significant clusters identified.

On this clone: Its antigen is as yet unknown.

The PCR employed 60 Vbeta primers together with 13 Jbeta primers. The table came from immunoSEQ multiplex PCR; TCRdb's copy has only in-frame clones and leaves some out. The sample contains 140,000 or so clones, about 72% of which appear only once. The germline gives CDR1 SGHRS, CDR2 YFSETQ. The CDR3 spans 19 residues. V was pared by 7 bases and J by 4 bases, with 18 bases of the junction left unmatched. The sample consisted of PBMCs. This chain uses TRBV5-1 with TRBJ2-1; the match to TRBD2 covers 12 bases. This TCR derives from a man in his sixties in good health and CMV-seronegative. CDR3 in amino acids: CASRTSGLAGGAGYNEQFF. In DNA, the CDR3 is TGCGCCAGCCGGACCTCGGGACTAGCGGGTGGGGCGGGATACAATGAGCAGTTCTTC. Looking up the rest from reference TRBV5-1 and TRBJ2-1 gives the full variable domain: KAGVTQTPRYLIKTRGQQVTLSCSPISGHRSVSWYQQTPGQGLQFLFEYFSETQRNKGNFPGRFSGRQFSNSRSEMNVSTLELGDSALYLCASRTSGLAGGAGYNEQFFGPGTRLTVL.